This TCR beta chain comes out of a study of cytomegalovirus exposure and HLA in healthy donors. The CDR3 runs to 15 residues. CDR1 and CDR2 from the germline V gene are SNHLY and FYNNEI. The germline V and J ends were trimmed by 6 bases and 2 bases, with 14 bases remaining between them. Findings of the study overall: In a later analysis, at a false discovery rate of 0.05, under 20,000 TCR beta sequences were associated with HLA alleles.

Concerning this clone: Its cognate antigen is unknown.

It was with 60 Vbeta and 13 Jbeta primers that the PCR ran. Original data processing: The authors later counted 75 million to 90 million unique TCR beta chains, roughly 11 million of them shared. This table comes from immunoSEQ multiplex PCR, and its TCRdb copy is limited to in-frame clones, with some not included. V and J calls and clone size are those listed in that table; D and trimming were worked out from the DNA. Found here are about 160,000 clones, 87% of them singletons; the top ten hold around 0.85%. The TCR was taken from a woman aged 30 to 39 in good health and CMV-seronegative. The chain is built from TRBV2 and TRBJ2-1, with a possible D match to TRBD1 (6 bases). The sequencing sample was made of PBMCs. The CDR3 DNA is TGTGCCAGCAGATCTAACAGGGACCCCTACAATGAGCAGTTCTTC. This translates into CASRSNRDPYNEQFF.